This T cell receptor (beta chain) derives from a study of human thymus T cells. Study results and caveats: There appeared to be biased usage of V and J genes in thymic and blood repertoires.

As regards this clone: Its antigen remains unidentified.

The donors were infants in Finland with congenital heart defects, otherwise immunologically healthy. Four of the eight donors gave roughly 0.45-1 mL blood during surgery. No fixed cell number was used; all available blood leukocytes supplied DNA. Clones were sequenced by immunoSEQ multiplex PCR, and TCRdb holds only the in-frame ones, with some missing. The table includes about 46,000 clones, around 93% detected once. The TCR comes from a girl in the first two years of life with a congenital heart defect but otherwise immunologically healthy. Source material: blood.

CDR3 nucleotides: TGTGCCAGCAGTTTATGGGTTTCGGGGGGAAGGAATGGAAACACCATATATTTT. Protein sequence: CASSLWVSGGRNGNTIYF. The chain couples TRBV28 to TRBJ1-3; maybe TRBD1 (5 bases). The CDR3 length is 18 residues. The V end lost 0 bases, the J end lost 3 bases, and 18 bases lay between the germline ends. Germline CDR1 MDHEN, CDR2 SYDVKM. Together with reference TRBV28 and TRBJ1-3, the CDR3 gives the full variable domain: DVKVTQSSRYLVKRTGEKVFLECVQDMDHENMFWYRQDPGLGLRLIYFSYDVKMKEKGDIPEGYSVSREKKERFSLILESASTNQTSMYLCASSLWVSGGRNGNTIYFGEGSWLTVV.